This T cell receptor (beta chain) was sequenced in a study of radiotherapy plus CTLA-4 blockade in lung cancer. Study-level information: Objective responses emerged in roughly a sixth of patients, and roughly 28% attained disease control.

Focal radiation was given together with CTLA-4 blockade (ipilimumab) to patients with chemo-refractory metastatic non-small-cell lung cancer. The repertoire was sequenced with immunoSEQ multiplex PCR; TCRdb's copy has only in-frame clones and lacks some. The repertoire consists of 40,000 to 45,000 clones, with roughly four fifths occurring once and the leading ten covering approximately 2.4%. The study's findings and limits: Researchers report tumor-derived TCR clones expanding in blood after radiotherapy plus ipilimumab. Early shifts in blood T cell clones, with interferon-beta, reportedly predicted response best.

The CDR3 runs 17 residues. Unmatched junction bases numbered 11, after V lost 0 bases and J lost 7 bases. The germline gives CDR1 SGHNT, CDR2 YYREEE (reference sequence). Of note for this clone: Antigen specificity is unknown.

This clonotype originated in a human donor with non-small cell lung cancer whose response to radiotherapy plus ipilimumab could not be evaluated. The chain joins TRBV5-4 to TRBJ1-4; 8 bases are a match to TRBD1. The sequencing used peripheral blood, collected from a patient treated with radiotherapy plus ipilimumab. The CDR3: CASSLGGAGGLGEKLFF. The DNA of the CDR3 is TGTGCCAGCAGCTTGGGGGGTGCAGGGGGCCTCGGTGAAAAACTGTTTTTT. Combining the CDR3 with reference TRBV5-4 and TRBJ1-4 gives the whole variable domain ETGVTQSPTHLIKTRGQQVTLRCSSQSGHNTVSWYQQALGQGPQFIFQYYREEENGRGNFPPRFSGLQFPNYSSELNVNALELDDSALYLCASSLGGAGGLGEKLFFGSGTQLSVL.